This T cell receptor beta chain came from a study of CD8 T cells in Susac syndrome. The overall study: The sequenced Susac syndrome patients included about six who had clinically active disease and eight who were in remission.

High-throughput TCR beta sequencing covered peripheral CD8+ and CD4+ T cells. TEMRA cells were FACS-enriched, with CD8+ and CD4+ T cells isolated negatively. CDR1 LGHDT and CDR2 YNNKEL come from the germline V gene (reference sequence). V was clipped by 0 bases and J by 4 bases, with 12 bases between them. CDR3 length: 15 amino acids. cDNA came from roughly 0.53 to 1 ug RNA primed by random hexamers. The immunoSEQ assay covered 54 Vbeta and 13 Jbeta segments for CDR3. TCRdb itself ran the immunoSEQ multiplex PCR reads through MiXCR, one entry per CDR3 protein. The repertoire consists of about 120,000 distinct CDR3 sequences, with roughly 95% occurring once and the leading ten covering about 0.13%.

The receptor was derived from a human donor with Susac syndrome. Sequenced: CD4+ T cells from PBMCs. The gene calls are TRBV3-1 and TRBJ2-5; D gene uncertain. CDR3 in amino acids: CASSQDIRGRETQYF. The DNA for the CDR3 is TGTGCCAGCAGCCAAGATATCCGAGGCAGAGAGACCCAGTACTTC.